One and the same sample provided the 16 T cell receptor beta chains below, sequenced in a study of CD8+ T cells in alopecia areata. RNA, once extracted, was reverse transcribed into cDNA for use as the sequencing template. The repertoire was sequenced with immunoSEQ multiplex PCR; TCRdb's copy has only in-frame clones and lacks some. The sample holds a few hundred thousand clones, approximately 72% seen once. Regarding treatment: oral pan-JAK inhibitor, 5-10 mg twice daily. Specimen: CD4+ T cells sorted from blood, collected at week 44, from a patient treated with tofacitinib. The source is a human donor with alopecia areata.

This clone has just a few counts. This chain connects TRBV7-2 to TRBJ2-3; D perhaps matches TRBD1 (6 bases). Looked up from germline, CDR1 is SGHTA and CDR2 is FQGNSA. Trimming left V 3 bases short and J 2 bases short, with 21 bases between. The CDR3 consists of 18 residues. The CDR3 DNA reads TGTGCCAGCAGCTTTGAGCAGGGGTGGGCCACAGACACAGATACGCAGTATTTT. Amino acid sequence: CASSFEQGWATDTDTQYF.

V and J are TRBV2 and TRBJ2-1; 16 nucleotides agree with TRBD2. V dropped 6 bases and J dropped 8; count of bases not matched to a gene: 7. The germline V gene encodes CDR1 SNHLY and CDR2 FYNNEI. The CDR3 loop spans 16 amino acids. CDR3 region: CASRGGTSGGVHEQFF. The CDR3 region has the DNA TGTGCCAGCAGAGGAGGGACTAGCGGGGGGGTCCATGAGCAGTTCTTC.

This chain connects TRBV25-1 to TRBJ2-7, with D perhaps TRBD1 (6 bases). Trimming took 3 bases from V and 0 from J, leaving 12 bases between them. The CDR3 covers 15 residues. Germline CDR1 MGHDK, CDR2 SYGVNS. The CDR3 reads CASSETGKVSYEQYF. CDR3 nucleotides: TGTGCCAGCAGTGAGACAGGTAAAGTCTCCTACGAGCAGTACTTC.

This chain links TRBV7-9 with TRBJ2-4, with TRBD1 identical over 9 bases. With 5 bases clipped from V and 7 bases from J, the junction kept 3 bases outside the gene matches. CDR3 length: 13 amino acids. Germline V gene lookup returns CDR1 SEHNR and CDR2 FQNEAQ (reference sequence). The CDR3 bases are TGTGCCAGCAGCCTCGGACAGGGGAACATTCAGTACTTC. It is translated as CASSLGQGNIQYF.

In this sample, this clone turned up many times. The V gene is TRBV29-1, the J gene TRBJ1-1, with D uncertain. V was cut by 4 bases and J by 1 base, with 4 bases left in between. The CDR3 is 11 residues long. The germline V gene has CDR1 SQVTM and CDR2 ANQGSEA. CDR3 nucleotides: TGCAGCGTTGTTGGGAACACTGAAGCTTTCTTT. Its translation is CSVVGNTEAFF. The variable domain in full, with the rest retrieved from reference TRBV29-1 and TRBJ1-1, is SAVISQKPSRDICQRGTSLTIQCQVDSQVTMMFWYRQQPGQSLTLIATANQGSEATYESGFVIDKFPISRPNLTFSTLTVSNMSPEDSSIYLCSVVGNTEAFFGQGTRLTVV.

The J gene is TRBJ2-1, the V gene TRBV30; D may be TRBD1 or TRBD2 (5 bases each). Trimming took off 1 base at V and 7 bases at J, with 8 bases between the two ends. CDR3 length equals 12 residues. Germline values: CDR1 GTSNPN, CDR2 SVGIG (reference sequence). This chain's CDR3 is CAWSGGENEQFF. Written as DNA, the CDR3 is TGTGCCTGGAGTGGAGGGGAGAATGAGCAGTTCTTC.

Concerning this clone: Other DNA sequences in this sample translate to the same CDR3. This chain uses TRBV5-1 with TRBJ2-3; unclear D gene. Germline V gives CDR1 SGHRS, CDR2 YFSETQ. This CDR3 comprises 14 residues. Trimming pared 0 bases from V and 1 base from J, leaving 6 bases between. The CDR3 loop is CASSLGDRTDTQYF. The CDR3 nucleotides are TGCGCCAGCAGCTTGGGAGACCGCACAGATACGCAGTATTTT.

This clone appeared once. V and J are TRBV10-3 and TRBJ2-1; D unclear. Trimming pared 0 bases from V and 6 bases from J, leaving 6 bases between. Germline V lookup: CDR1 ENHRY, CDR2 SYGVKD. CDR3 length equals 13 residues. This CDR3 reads CAISESTSNEQFF. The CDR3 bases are TGTGCCATCAGTGAGTCGACAAGCAATGAGCAGTTCTTC.

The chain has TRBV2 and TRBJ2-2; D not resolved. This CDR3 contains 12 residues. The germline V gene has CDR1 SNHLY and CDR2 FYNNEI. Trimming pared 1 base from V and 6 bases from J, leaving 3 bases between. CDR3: CASSEGPGELFF. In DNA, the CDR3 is TGTGCCAGCAGTGAAGGCCCCGGGGAGCTGTTTTTT.

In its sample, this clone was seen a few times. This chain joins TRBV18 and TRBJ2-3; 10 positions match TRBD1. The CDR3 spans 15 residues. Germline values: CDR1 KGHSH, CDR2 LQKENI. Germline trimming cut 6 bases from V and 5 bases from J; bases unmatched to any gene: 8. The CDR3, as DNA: TGTGCCAGCTCGTTAAGACAGGGGGCCGGAGATACGCAGTATTTT. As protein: CASSLRQGAGDTQYF.

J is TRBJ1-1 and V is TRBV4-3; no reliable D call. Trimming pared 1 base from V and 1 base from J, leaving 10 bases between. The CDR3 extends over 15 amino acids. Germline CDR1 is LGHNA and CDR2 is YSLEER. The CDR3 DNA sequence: TGCGCCAGCAGCCAAGGGGCAGCACGGAACACTGAAGCTTTCTTT. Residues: CASSQGAARNTEAFF.

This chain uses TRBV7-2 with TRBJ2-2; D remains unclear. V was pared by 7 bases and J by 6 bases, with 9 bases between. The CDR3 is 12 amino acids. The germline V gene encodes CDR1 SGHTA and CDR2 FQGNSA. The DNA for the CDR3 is TGTGCCAGCATCCCCCGGGCCGGGGAGCTGTTTTTT. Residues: CASIPRAGELFF.

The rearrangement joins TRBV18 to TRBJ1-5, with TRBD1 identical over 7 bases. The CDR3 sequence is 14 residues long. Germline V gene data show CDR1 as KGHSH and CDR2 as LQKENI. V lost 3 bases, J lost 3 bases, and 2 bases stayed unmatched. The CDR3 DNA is TGTGCCAGCTCACCGGGACAGAACAATCAGCCCCAGCATTTT. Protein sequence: CASSPGQNNQPQHF.

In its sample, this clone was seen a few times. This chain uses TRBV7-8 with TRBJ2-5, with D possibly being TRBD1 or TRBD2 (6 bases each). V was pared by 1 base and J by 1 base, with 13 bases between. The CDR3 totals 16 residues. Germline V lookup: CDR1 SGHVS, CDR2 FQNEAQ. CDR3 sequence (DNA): TGTGCCAGCAGCTTAGTCCCTAGGGGGGCCCAAGAGACCCAGTACTTC. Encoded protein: CASSLVPRGAQETQYF. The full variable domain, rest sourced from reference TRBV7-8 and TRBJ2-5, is GAGVSQSPRYKVAKRGQDVALRCDPISGHVSLFWYQQALGQGPEFLTYFQNEAQLDKSGLPSDRFFAERPEGSVSTLKIQRTQQEDSAVYLCASSLVPRGAQETQYFGPGTRLLVL.

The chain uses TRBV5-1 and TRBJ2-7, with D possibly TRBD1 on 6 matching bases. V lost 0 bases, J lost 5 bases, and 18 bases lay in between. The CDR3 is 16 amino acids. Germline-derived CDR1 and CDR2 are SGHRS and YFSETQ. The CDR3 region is CASSLARGTGIHEQYF. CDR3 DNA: TGCGCCAGCAGCTTGGCCCGTGGTACAGGGATCCACGAGCAGTACTTC.

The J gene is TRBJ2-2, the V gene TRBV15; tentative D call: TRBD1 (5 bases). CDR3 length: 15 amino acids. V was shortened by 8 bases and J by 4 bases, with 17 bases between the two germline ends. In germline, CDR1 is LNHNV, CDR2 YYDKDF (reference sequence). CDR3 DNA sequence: TGTGCCACCCGTGACAGACAGACAGTCACCGGGGAGCTGTTTTTT. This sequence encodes CATRDRQTVTGELFF.